This section outlines one TCR beta chain sequence together with its context. What it recognizes is unknown. The data stem from a study of T cell responses to AZD1222 COVID-19 vaccine. Study-wide background: Analysis merged second doses at about 4 or about 12 weeks.

Study-level findings and limits: Clonal diversity may have been underestimated, and the donors were mostly white British, with more females than males. Nearly half of spike-specific TCRs reportedly target variant regions that are unmutated in the B.1.351 and B.1.1.7 variants. Sampled repertoires all dated from after the peak T cell response.

The germline V gene has CDR1 SQVTM and CDR2 ANQGSEA. The length of the CDR3 is 13 residues. V lost 1 base to trimming and J lost 4 bases; unmatched junction nucleotides: 0. Sequenced by immunoSEQ multiplex PCR; TCRdb stores in-frame clones only, minus some. The sample holds around 99,000 clones; roughly 87% are singletons and the top ten take about 5%. This receptor was identified in an adult in good health. Sequences were derived from peripheral blood, sampled on day 0 of AZD1222 vaccination. The chain has TRBV29-1 and TRBJ2-5; 10 nucleotides agree with TRBD2. The CDR3 DNA reads TGCAGCGTTGAAGGACTAGCGGGAGAGACCCAGTACTTC. Encoded protein: CSVEGLAGETQYF.